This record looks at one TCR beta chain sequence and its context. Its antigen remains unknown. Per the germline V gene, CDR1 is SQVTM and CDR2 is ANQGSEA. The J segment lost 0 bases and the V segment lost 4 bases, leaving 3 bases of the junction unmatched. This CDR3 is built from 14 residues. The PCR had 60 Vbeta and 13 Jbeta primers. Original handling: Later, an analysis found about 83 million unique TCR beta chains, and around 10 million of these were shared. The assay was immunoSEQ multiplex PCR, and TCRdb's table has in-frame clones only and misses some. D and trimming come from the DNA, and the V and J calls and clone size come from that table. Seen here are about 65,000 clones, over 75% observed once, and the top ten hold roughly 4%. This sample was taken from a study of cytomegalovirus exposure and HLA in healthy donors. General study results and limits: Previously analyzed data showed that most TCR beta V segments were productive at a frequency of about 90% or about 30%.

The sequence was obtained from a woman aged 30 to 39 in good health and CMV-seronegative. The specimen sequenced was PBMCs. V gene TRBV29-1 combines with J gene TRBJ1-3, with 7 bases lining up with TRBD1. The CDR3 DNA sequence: TGCAGCGTTGTTCCAGGGGGCTCTGGAAACACCATATATTTT. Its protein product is CSVVPGGSGNTIYF. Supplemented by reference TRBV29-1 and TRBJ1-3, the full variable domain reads SAVISQKPSRDICQRGTSLTIQCQVDSQVTMMFWYRQQPGQSLTLIATANQGSEATYESGFVIDKFPISRPNLTFSTLTVSNMSPEDSSIYLCSVVPGGSGNTIYFGEGSWLTVV.